This paragraph reports one TCR beta chain. Its specificity is unknown. TCR alpha and TCR beta cDNA libraries carrying sample barcodes and UMIs were produced by 5'RACE using constant-segment primers. TCRdb called the 5' RACE reads again in MiXCR, with one record for every CDR3 protein. The data contain hundreds of thousands of distinct CDR3 sequences, approximately 20% of them singletons. This entry is derived from a study of T-cell memory formation after mild COVID-19. Study information: In these data, TCR clusters were largely donor specific.

Study-wide results and limits: CD4/CD8 balance held among clones contracting day 15 to 85, and later expanders leaned CD4+. The finding that pre-infection memory included some responding clones suggested that cross-reactive memory joined.

The CDR3 contains 15 residues. Between the trimmed V and J ends, which lost 0 bases and 2 bases, there was a span of 13 bases. Germline V lookup: CDR1 DFQATT, CDR2 SNEGSKA (reference sequence). The V and J genes are TRBV20-1 and TRBJ2-5; a possible D gene is TRBD2 (5 bases). This sequence originates from an adult woman who had mild COVID-19 (a few samples of this study predate the infection). Cell type and time point are not known. The source material was PBMCs or a T cell subset sorted from them (not recorded which). CDR3 protein: CSARDRLNIQETQYF. In DNA, the CDR3 is TGCAGTGCTAGAGATAGACTAAATATACAAGAGACCCAGTACTTC.